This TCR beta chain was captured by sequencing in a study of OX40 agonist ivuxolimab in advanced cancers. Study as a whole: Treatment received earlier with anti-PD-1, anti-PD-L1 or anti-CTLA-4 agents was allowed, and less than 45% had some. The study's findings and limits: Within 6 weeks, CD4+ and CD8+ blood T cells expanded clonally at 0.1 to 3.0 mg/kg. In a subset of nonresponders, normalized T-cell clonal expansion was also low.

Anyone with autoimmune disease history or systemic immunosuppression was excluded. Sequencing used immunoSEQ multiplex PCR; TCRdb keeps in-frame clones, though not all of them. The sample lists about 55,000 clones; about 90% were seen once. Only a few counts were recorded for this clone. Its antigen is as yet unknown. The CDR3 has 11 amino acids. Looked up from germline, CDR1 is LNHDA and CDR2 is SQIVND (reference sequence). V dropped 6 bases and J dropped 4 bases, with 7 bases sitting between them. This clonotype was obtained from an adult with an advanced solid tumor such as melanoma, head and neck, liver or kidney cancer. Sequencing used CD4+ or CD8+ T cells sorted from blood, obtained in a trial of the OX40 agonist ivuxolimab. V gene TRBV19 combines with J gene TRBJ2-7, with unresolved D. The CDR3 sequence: CASSVGYEQYF. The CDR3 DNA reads TGTGCCAGTAGCGTGGGATACGAGCAGTACTTC.